This T cell receptor (beta chain) was profiled in a study of blood T cell repertoires in COVID-19. Study background: Sites in the United States, Italy and Spain provided acute and convalescent COVID-19 samples.

This study enrolled people aged roughly 18 to 90 from 24 US geographic areas. The study assigned cohorts using participant-reported clinical history. Germline lookup yields CDR1 SGHAT and CDR2 FQDESV (reference sequence). The V and J ends lost 1 base and 4 bases, in that order; junction bases with no gene match: 8. CDR3 length equals 16 residues. Sequencing was performed with immunoSEQ multiplex PCR; in TCRdb, only in-frame clones are kept and a portion is missing. The repertoire includes over 200,000 clones, approximately 90% of them detected once, and more than 1% sits in the top ten. The sequence was obtained from a human donor in a cohort exposed to, infected with or recovered from COVID-19 (not recorded which). The donor label of this sample is uncertain. Sequencing was performed on PBMCs or T cells enriched from blood (not recorded which). The chain uses TRBV11-1 and TRBJ1-2; the match to TRBD1 covers 8 bases. CDR3 DNA sequence: TGTGCCAGCAGCTTAGGCGCAGGGGGCCGTACCTATGGCTACACCTTC. It yields the protein CASSLGAGGRTYGYTF.